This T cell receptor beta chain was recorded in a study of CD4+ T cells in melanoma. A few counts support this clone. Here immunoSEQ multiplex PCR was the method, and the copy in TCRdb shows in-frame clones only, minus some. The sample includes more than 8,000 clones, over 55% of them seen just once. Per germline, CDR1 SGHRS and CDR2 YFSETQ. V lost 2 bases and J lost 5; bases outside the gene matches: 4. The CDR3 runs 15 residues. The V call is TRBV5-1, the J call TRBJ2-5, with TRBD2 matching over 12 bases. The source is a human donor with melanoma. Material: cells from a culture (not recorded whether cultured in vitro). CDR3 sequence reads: CASSFGLAGTETQYF. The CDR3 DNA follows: TGCGCCAGCAGCTTTGGACTAGCGGGGACGGAGACCCAGTACTTC.